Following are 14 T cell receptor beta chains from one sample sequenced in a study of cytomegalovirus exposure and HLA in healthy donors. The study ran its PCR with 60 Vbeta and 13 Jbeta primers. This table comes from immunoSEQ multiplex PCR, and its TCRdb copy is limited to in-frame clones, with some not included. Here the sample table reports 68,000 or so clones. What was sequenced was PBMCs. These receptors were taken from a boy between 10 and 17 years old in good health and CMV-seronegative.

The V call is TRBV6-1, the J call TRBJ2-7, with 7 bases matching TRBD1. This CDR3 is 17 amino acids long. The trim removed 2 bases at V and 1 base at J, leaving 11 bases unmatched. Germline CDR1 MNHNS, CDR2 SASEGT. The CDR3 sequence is CASSERFYRDSSYEQYF. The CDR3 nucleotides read TGTGCCAGCAGTGAACGATTCTACCGGGACAGTTCCTACGAGCAGTACTTC.

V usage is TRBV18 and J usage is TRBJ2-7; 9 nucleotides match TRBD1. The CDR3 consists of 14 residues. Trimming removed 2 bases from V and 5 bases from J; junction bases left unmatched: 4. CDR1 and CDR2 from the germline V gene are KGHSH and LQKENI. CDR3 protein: CASSPTGQGHEQYF. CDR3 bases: TGTGCCAGCTCACCAACGGGACAGGGCCACGAGCAGTACTTC.

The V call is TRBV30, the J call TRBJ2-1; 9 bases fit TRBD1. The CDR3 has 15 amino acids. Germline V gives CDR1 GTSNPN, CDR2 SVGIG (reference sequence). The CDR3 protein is CANSNRDRANNEQFF. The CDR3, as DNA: TGTGCTAACTCAAACCGGGACAGGGCGAACAATGAGCAGTTCTTC.

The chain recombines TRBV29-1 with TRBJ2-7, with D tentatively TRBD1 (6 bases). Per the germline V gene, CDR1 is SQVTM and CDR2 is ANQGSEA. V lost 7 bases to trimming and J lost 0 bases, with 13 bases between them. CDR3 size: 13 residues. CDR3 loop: CSARADSSYEQYF. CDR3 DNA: TGCAGCGCCCGAGCGGACAGCTCCTACGAGCAGTACTTC.

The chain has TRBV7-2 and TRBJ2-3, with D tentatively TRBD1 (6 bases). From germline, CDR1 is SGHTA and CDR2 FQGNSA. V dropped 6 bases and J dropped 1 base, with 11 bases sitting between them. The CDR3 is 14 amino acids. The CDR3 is CASRQGRGTDTQYF. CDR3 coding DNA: TGTGCCAGCAGACAGGGAAGGGGCACAGATACGCAGTATTTT.

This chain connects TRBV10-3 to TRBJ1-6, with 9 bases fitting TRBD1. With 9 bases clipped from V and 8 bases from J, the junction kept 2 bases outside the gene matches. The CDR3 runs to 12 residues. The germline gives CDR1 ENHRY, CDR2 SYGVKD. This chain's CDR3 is CAMGQGDSPLHF. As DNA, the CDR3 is TGTGCCATGGGACAGGGAGATTCACCCCTCCACTTT.

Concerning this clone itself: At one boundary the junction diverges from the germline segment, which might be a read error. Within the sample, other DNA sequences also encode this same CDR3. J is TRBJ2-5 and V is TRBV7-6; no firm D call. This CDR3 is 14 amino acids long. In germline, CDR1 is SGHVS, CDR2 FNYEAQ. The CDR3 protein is CASSPWMSEETQYF. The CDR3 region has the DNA TGCGCCAGCAGCCCCTGGATGAGCGAAGAGACCCAGTACTTC.

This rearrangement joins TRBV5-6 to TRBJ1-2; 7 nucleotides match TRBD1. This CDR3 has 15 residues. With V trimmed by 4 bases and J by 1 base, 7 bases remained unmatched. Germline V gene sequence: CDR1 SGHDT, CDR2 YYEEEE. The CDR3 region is CASSPQGQVNYGYTF. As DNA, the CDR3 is TGTGCCAGCAGCCCACAAGGACAGGTTAACTATGGCTACACCTTC.

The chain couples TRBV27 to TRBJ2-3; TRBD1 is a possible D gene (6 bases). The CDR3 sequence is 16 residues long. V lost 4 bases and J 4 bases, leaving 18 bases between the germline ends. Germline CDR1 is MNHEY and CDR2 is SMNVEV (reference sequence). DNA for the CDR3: TGTGCCAGCAGTTCCTTGTTACAGGGTAATGCAGATACGCAGTATTTT. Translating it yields CASSSLLQGNADTQYF.

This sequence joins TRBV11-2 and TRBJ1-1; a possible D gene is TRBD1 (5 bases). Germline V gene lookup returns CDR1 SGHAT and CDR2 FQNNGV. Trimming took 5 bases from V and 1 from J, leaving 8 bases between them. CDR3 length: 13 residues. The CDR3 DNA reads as TGTGCCAGCAGCCGCGACAGGAACACTGAAGCTTTCTTT. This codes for CASSRDRNTEAFF.

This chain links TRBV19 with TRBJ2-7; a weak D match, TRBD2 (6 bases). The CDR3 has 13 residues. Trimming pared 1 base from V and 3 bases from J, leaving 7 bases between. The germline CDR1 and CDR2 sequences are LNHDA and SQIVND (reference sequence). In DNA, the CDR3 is TGTGCCAGTAGTATAGTGCGGGACTACGAGCAGTACTTC. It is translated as CASSIVRDYEQYF.

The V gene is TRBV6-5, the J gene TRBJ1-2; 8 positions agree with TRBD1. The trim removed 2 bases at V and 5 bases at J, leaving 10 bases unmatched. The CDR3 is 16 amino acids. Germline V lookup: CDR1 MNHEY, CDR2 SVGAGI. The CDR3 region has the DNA TGTGCCAGCAGTTACATCAACCCCACAGGGGGTTATGGCTACACCTTC. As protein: CASSYINPTGGYGYTF.

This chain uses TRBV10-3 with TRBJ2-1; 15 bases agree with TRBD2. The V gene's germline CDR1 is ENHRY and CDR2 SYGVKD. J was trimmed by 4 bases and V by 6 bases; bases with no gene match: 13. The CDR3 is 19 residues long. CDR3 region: CAISAGTSGRPGIYNEQFF. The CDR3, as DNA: TGTGCCATCAGCGCCGGGACTAGCGGGAGGCCGGGCATTTACAATGAGCAGTTCTTC.

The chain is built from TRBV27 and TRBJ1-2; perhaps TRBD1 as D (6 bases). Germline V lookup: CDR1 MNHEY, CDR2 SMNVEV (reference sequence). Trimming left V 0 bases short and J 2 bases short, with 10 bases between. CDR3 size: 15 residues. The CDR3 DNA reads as TGTGCCAGCAGTTTATCGATCAGGGGAAACTATGGCTACACCTTC. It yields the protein CASSLSIRGNYGYTF.